This is a list of T cell receptor beta chains from one sample in a study of T-cell reconstitution after alpha-beta-depleted transplantation in children. TCRdb recomputed calls from the PCR reads with MiXCR, one row per CDR3 protein. This table has around 240,000 distinct CDR3 sequences, 6.5% to 9% appearing once. The sample here was PBMCs, mostly from graft donor cells, taken 180 days after TCRalphabeta/CD19-depleted stem cell transplant. The receptors stem from a male patient between 10 and 17 years old who had a stem cell transplant for acute lymphoblastic leukemia, so the T cells may come from the graft donor. Both conserved end residues are part of each CDR3. Fields, in order: D gene, clone size, J gene, V gene, CDR3 DNA, CDR3 protein. D genes are given only for firm matches. Not every row has a clone size; where given, it reads once, few, many or a size class.

NA	many	TRBJ2-2	TRBV29-1	TGCAGCGCCAGGGCGACCGGGGAGCTGTTTTTT	CSARATGELFF
TRBD1	many	TRBJ1-2	TRBV7-2	TGTGCCAGCAGTTTACAGGGGACGAACTATGGCTACACCTTC	CASSLQGTNYGYTF
NA	NA	TRBJ2-5	TRBV7-9	TGTGCCAGCAGCTTAGCCCAGGGTAGCCAAGAGACCCAGTACTTC	CASSLAQGSQETQYF
TRBD1	many	TRBJ2-2	TRBV28	TGTGCCAGCAGTCCCCGGACAGGGACGAACACCGGGGAGCTGTTTTTT	CASSPRTGTNTGELFF
NA	many	TRBJ2-7	TRBV10-2	TGCGCCAGCAGTGCGGCCGCCGAGTACGAGCAGTACTTC	CASSAAAEYEQYF
TRBD2	few	TRBJ2-5	TRBV20-1	TGCAGTGCTAGACCCAAAAGCGGGGGTCGAGAGACCCAGTACTTC	CSARPKSGGRETQYF
NA	many	TRBJ1-3	TRBV12-3/TRBV12-4	TGTGCCAGCAGTTTAGGTACTGGAAACACCATATATTTT	CASSLGTGNTIYF
NA	many	TRBJ2-4	TRBV12-3/TRBV12-4	TGTGCCAGCAGTTTCACGTCCAAAAACATTCAGTACTTC	CASSFTSKNIQYF
NA	many	TRBJ2-5	TRBV29-1	TGCAGCGGCTGCCGGGGCCAAGAGACCCAGTACTTC	CSGCRGQETQYF
TRBD2	few	TRBJ2-1	TRBV15	TGTGCCACCAGCAGAGATCGACTAGCGAGGGTTAATGAGCAGTTCTTC	CATSRDRLARVNEQFF
NA	many	TRBJ2-7	TRBV20-1	TGCAGTGCTAGGCTTACCTACGAGCAGTACTTC	CSARLTYEQYF
TRBD2	NA	TRBJ2-2	TRBV12-3/TRBV12-4	TGTACCTTCAGTTTTAATCCTAGCGGGATCCTAAAGAACACCGGGGAGCTGTTTTTT	CTFSFNPSGILKNTGELFF
NA	many	TRBJ2-7	TRBV7-9	TGTGCCAGCAGTGGCGCTGCCTACGAGCAGTACTTC	CASSGAAYEQYF
NA	many	TRBJ1-2	TRBV6-2/TRBV6-3	TGTGCCAGCAGTTCCGGACACTTTGATGGCTACACCTTC	CASSSGHFDGYTF
TRBD2	many	TRBJ2-5	TRBV5-6	TGTGCCAGCAGCTATTTCGGACTAGCGGGAGCGGGTGAAGAGACCCAGTACTTC	CASSYFGLAGAGEETQYF
TRBD1	many	TRBJ1-2	TRBV29-1	TGCAGCGTCTTAACAGGGGCTAACTATGGCTACACCTTC	CSVLTGANYGYTF
TRBD1	many	TRBJ1-5	TRBV20-1	TGCAGTGCTAAGGGACAGGGCTATCAGCCCCAGCATTTT	CSAKGQGYQPQHF
TRBD2	many	TRBJ2-2	TRBV7-2	TGTGCCAGCAGCCGTGAAGCGGGGGGGCCTCCCGGGGAGCTGTTTTTT	CASSREAGGPPGELFF
TRBD2	few	TRBJ2-1	TRBV20-1	TGCAGTGCTGTTGGACTAGCGGGGCCCCTCGCCGCAAATGAGCAGTTCTTC	CSAVGLAGPLAANEQFF
NA	many	TRBJ2-4	TRBV9	TGTGCCAGCAGCGTATTCAGTCTAGCCAAAAACATTCAGTACTTC	CASSVFSLAKNIQYF
NA	many	TRBJ1-1	TRBV12-3/TRBV12-4	TGTGCCAGCAATCGTAGGGGGGGGCAGGGGCCCCTTGGCACTGAAGCTTTCTTT	CASNRRGGQGPLGTEAFF
NA	many	TRBJ1-1	TRBV7-2	TGTGCCAGCAGCTTAGGCCAAGGGTTGGGGGACACTGAAGCTTTCTTT	CASSLGQGLGDTEAFF
NA	many	TRBJ2-4	TRBV7-2	TGTGCCAGCAGCTGGGAGGGGGGAGCCAAAAACATTCAGTACTTC	CASSWEGGAKNIQYF
NA	many	TRBJ2-2	TRBV7-2	TGTGCCAGCAGCTTAGCGCCGGTCGGGGAGCTGTTTTTT	CASSLAPVGELFF
NA	many	TRBJ2-1	TRBV5-1	TGCGCCAGCAGCCCCGCGGGCAATGAGCAGTTCTTC	CASSPAGNEQFF
NA	NA	TRBJ1-2	TRBV7-9	TGTGCCAGCAGCCCCCTGGATGGCTACACCTTC	CASSPLDGYTF
TRBD1	NA	TRBJ2-5	TRBV12-3/TRBV12-4	TGTGCCAGCAGTTTCGGGACAGGGACTGAGACCCAGTACTTC	CASSFGTGTETQYF
NA	many	TRBJ2-1	TRBV3-1	TGTGCCAGCAGCCAAGCATCTGGGTATTATGAGCAGTTCTTC	CASSQASGYYEQFF
TRBD1	many	TRBJ2-5	TRBV5-1	TGCGCCAGCAGCTTACCGGGACAGGGGGGAGAGACCCAGTACTTC	CASSLPGQGGETQYF
NA	many	TRBJ1-2	TRBV11-2	TGTGCCAGCAGTCCCCAGACCGGGGACTCCTATGGCTACACCTTC	CASSPQTGDSYGYTF
TRBD2	many	TRBJ2-1	TRBV20-1	TGCAGTGCTAGAATAATAACCGGGACTAGTCTATACAATGAGCAGTTCTTC	CSARIITGTSLYNEQFF
NA	many	TRBJ1-2	TRBV25-1	TGTGCCAGCAGTGAATATGGCTGGCAGGGTAATGGCTACACCTTC	CASSEYGWQGNGYTF
TRBD1	many	TRBJ2-7	TRBV5-1	TGCGCCAGCAGCTCACAGGGGGACCAACAGGGGCCCAACTACGAGCAGTACTTC	CASSSQGDQQGPNYEQYF
NA	many	TRBJ2-1	TRBV7-2	TGTGCCAGCAGCCCCCGGCTCAGAACAGGCTTCTACAATGAGCAGTTCTTC	CASSPRLRTGFYNEQFF
NA	many	TRBJ2-1	TRBV5-6	TGTGCCAGCAGCTTGGCCGGGGACGGTAATGAGCAGTTCTTC	CASSLAGDGNEQFF
NA	few	TRBJ1-1	TRBV7-2	TGTGCCAGCAGCTTAGCCGATACGAACACTGAAGCTTTCTTT	CASSLADTNTEAFF
TRBD2	many	TRBJ2-7	TRBV3-1	TGTGCCAGCAGACCTAGCGGGAGGGACTACGAGCAGTACTTC	CASRPSGRDYEQYF
NA	many	TRBJ2-2	TRBV7-2	TGTGCCAGCAGCTTAGGACTTTACACCGGGGAGCTGTTTTTT	CASSLGLYTGELFF
NA	many	TRBJ2-1	TRBV2	TGTGCCAGCAGCGGTAATAGGGAGCAGTTCTTC	CASSGNREQFF
NA	many	TRBJ2-1	TRBV18	TGTGCCAGCTCGGCCCAGGTTTACAATGAGCAGTTCTTC	CASSAQVYNEQFF
NA	many	TRBJ1-3	TRBV5-1	TGCGCCAGCAGCTTACCGGAGGGCTCTGGAAACACCATATATTTT	CASSLPEGSGNTIYF
TRBD2	many	TRBJ2-1	TRBV4-2	TGTGCCAGCAGCCAAGGTACTAGCGATTACAATGAGCAGTTCTTC	CASSQGTSDYNEQFF
NA	many	TRBJ2-2	TRBV7-7	TGTGCTAGCAGCTTACGTTCAGATCACAAGAACACCGGGGAGCTGTTTTTT	CASSLRSDHKNTGELFF
NA	NA	TRBJ2-2	TRBV5-1	TGCGCCAGCAGTCCAACGACAGACAACACCGGGGAGCTGTTTTTT	CASSPTTDNTGELFF
NA	NA	TRBJ2-5	TRBV4-1	TGCGCCAGCAGCCAAGATCCAGGGAAAAAGACCCAGTACTTC	CASSQDPGKKTQYF
TRBD1	many	TRBJ2-7	TRBV20-1	TGCAGTGCTAGGAGCAGGGGGTCCTACGAGCAGTACTTC	CSARSRGSYEQYF
TRBD1	NA	TRBJ2-6	TRBV24-1	TGTGCCACCAGTGACTCAGGACAGGCTGTGGCCAACGTCCTGACTTTC	CATSDSGQAVANVLTF
TRBD1	many	TRBJ1-2	TRBV28	TGTGCCAGCAGTTCCGCCGGGACAGGGCGTAGGAGCTATGGCTACACCTTC	CASSSAGTGRRSYGYTF
NA	many	TRBJ1-1	TRBV12-3/TRBV12-4	TGTGCCAGCAGTTTATTCCAGGTGAACACTGAAGCTTTCTTT	CASSLFQVNTEAFF